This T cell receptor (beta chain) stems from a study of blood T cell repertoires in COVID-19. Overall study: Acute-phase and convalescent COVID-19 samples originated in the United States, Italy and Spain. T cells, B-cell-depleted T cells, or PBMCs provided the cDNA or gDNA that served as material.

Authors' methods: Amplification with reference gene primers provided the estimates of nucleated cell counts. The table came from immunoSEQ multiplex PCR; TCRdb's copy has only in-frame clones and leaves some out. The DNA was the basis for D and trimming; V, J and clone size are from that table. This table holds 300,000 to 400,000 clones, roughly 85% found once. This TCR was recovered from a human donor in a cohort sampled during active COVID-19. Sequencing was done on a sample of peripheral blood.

Here the CDR3 reads CASSLLLDRYYGYTF. CDR3 sequence (DNA): TGTGCCAGCAGCTTACTGCTGGACAGGTACTATGGCTACACCTTC. The V call is TRBV7-9, the J call TRBJ1-2; 7 bases match TRBD1. With V trimmed by 2 bases and J by 3 bases, 6 bases remained unmatched. The V gene's germline CDR1 is SEHNR and CDR2 FQNEAQ (reference sequence). This CDR3 is built from 15 residues.